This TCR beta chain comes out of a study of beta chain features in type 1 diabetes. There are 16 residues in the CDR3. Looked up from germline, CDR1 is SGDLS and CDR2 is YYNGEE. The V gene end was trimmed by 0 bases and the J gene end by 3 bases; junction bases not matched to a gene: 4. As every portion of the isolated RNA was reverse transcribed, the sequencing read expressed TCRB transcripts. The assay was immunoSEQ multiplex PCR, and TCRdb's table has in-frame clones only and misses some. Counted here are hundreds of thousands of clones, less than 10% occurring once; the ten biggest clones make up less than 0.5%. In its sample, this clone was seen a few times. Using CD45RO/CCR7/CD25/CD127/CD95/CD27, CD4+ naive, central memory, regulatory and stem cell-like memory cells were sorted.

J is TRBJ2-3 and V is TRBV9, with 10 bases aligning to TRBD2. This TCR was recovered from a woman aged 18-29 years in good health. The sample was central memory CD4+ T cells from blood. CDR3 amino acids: CASSVVGLAATDTQYF. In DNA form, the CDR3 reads TGTGCCAGCAGCGTAGTTGGACTAGCGGCGACAGATACGCAGTATTTT.